This T cell receptor beta chain is from a study of beta chain features in type 1 diabetes. Across the whole study: The examined sorted cells totaled under 120 million across samples. Study-level points and caveats: PCR might preferentially amplify shorter templates, equally in patients and controls. VDJ junctions from patients with type 1 diabetes contained fewer insertions and more deletions. TCRB CDR3 length was moderately but significantly reduced in all four CD4+ subsets of Type 1 diabetes patients.

The authors reverse transcribed all of the isolated RNA, so sequencing captured expressed TCRB transcripts. Profiled with immunoSEQ multiplex PCR; TCRdb holds only in-frame clones, not every one. Among roughly 340,000 clones, 10% to 15% were seen once, and the ten largest hold around 0.0099%. Turning to this clone: Its target is unknown.

CDR1 is SEHNR, CDR2 FQNEAQ, per germline (reference sequence). The CDR3 length is 17 residues. V was clipped by 3 bases and J by 9 bases, with 24 bases between them. The chain recombines TRBV7-9 with TRBJ2-1; weak D call: TRBD2 (6 bases). The sequenced sample was naive CD4+ T cells from blood. This sequence originates from a woman under 30 with type 1 diabetes. DNA for the CDR3: TGTGCCAGCAGCTTTCCCAAAACGGGACTCCCGATGGGTGAGCAGTTCTTC. It specifies CASSFPKTGLPMGEQFF.